This TCR beta chain was retrieved from a study of CD8 T cells in Susac syndrome. Through negative isolation, CD4+ and CD8+ T cells were obtained, while TEMRA cells were enriched using FACS. Reverse transcription used about 0.45 to 1 ug RNA and random hexamers. TCRdb ran MiXCR on the immunoSEQ multiplex PCR reads and lists one entry per CDR3 protein. Here the sample spans about 140,000 distinct CDR3 sequences, roughly 96% being singletons. Germline lookup yields CDR1 GTSNPN and CDR2 SVGIG (reference sequence). V dropped 5 bases and J dropped 4 bases, with 14 bases sitting between them. CDR3 length: 14 residues.

The TCR comes from a human donor with multiple sclerosis. Sequenced sample: CD4+ T cells from PBMCs. The rearrangement joins TRBV30 to TRBJ1-4; no clear D. The CDR3 loop reads CAWSLGLVNEKLFF. The DNA of the CDR3 is TGTGCCTGGTCACTGGGGTTAGTTAATGAAAAACTGTTTTTT.